This T cell receptor beta chain originates from a study of OX40 agonist ivuxolimab in advanced cancers. Study-wide context: The drug used for patients, ivuxolimab, was an agonistic anti-OX40 (CD134) antibody. Three patients responded partially, comprising one with hepatocellular carcinoma and two with cutaneous melanoma.

Using immunoSEQ multiplex PCR, the repertoire was profiled, and TCRdb retains in-frame clones only, with some absent. The sample comprises 95,000 or so clones, about 85% of which are singletons, and 3.5% to 4% rests with the top ten. V was pared by 6 bases and J by 8 bases, with 19 bases between. Germline V lookup: CDR1 MNHNS, CDR2 SASEGT. The CDR3 has 14 residues. As to this clone: Antigen unknown.

The study, taken as a whole, reports: Relative to CD4+, CD8+ T cells held more expanded clones on average. The authors did not determine the antigen specificity of the expanded peripheral T cells.

The chain carries TRBV6-1 and TRBJ1-2; perhaps TRBD1 as D (6 bases). The material was CD4+ or CD8+ T cells sorted from blood, obtained in a trial of the OX40 agonist ivuxolimab. The TCR was taken from an adult with an advanced solid tumor such as melanoma, head and neck, liver or kidney cancer. CDR3 residues: CASRFTGPVEGYTF. Written as DNA, the CDR3 is TGTGCCAGCAGATTTACAGGGCCCGTAGAAGGCTACACCTTC.